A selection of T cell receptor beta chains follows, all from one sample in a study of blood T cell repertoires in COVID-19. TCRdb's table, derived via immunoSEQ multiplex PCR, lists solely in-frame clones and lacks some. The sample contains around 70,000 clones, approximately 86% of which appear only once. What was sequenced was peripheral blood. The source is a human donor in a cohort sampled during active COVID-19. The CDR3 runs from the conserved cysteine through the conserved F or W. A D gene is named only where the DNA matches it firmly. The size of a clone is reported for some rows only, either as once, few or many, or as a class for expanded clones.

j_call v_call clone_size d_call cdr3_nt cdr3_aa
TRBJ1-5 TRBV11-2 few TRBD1 TGTGCCAGCAGCGGACAGGCCGGCCAGCCCCAGCATTTT CASSGQAGQPQHF
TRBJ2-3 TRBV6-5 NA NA TGTGCCAGCAGTAGGGGGACCACAGATACGCAGTATTTT CASSRGTTDTQYF
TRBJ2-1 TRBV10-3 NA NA TGTGCCATCAGTGGGATCAGACAGGGGCTGCGGGGGAATGAGCAGTTCTTC CAISGIRQGLRGNEQFF
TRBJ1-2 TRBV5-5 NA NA TGTGCCAGCAGCTTGGAATCAAGTCTCGGTCTGGGCTACACCTTC CASSLESSLGLGYTF
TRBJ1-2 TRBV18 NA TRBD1 TGTGCCAGCTCACCATTGGGGACAGGGAAGGACGGCTACACCTTC CASSPLGTGKDGYTF
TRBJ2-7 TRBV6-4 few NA TGTGCCAGCCCGAGACAGGACCTCTATCCGATGAGACGCGAGCAGTACTTC CASPRQDLYPMRREQYF
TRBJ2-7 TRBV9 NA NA TGTGCCAGCAGCGTAGCGGCGGGGGCCGGCTACGAGCAGTACTTC CASSVAAGAGYEQYF
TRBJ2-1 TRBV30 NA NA TGTGCCTGGACCCAAGGGGGGGACAATGAGCAGTTCTTC CAWTQGGDNEQFF
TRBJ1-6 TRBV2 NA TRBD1 TGTGCCAGCAGTGATTTCGGGACAGGGGCTTCACCCCTCCACTTT CASSDFGTGASPLHF
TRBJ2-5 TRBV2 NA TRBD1 TGTGCCAGTGGGGGAAGGGGGCTTGGGGAGACCCAGTACTTC CASGGRGLGETQYF
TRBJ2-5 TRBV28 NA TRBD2 TGTGCCAGCAGAACGACTAGCGAAGAGACCCAGTACTTC CASRTTSEETQYF
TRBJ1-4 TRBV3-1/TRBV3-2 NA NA TGTGCCAGCAGCCAACCGGACAGTCCTAATGAAAAACTGTTTTTT CASSQPDSPNEKLFF
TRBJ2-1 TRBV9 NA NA TGTGCCAGCAGCGTAGAAATGAGCTCCTACAATGAGCAGTTCTTC CASSVEMSSYNEQFF
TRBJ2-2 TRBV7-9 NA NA TGTGCCAGCAGCTTAGGTACCGACAGCCCCGGGGAGCTGTTTTTT CASSLGTDSPGELFF
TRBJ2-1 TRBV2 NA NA TGTGCCAGCAGTGAATCGGAACTAGCCAATGAGCAGTTCTTC CASSESELANEQFF
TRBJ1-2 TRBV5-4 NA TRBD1 TGTGCCAGCAGCCAGCCGAGACAGGGGTACTATGGCTACACCTTC CASSQPRQGYYGYTF
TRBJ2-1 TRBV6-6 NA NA TGTGCCAGCAGTTACTCGACTAGGGTAGAGCAGTTCTTC CASSYSTRVEQFF
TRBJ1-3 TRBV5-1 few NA TGCGCCAGCAGCTTGGCGTTCCAGGGAATGGGAAACACCATATATTTT CASSLAFQGMGNTIYF
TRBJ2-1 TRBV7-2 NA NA TGTGCCAGCAGCTTCCAGGGTGGAGACTACAATGAGCAGTTCTTC CASSFQGGDYNEQFF
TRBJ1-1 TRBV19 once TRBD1 TGTGCCAGTAGTATAGAGACAGGGAGAGCTTTCTTT CASSIETGRAFF
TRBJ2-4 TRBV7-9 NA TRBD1 TGTGCCAGCAGCCGCGTCGGACAGGGATTGACTGTAGCCAAAAACATTCAGTACTTC CASSRVGQGLTVAKNIQYF
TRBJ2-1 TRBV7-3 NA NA TGTGCCAGCAGCAATTACAGGGTTGGGAAACATGAGCAGTTCTTC CASSNYRVGKHEQFF
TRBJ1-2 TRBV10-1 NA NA TGCGCCAGCAGCGAAAATAGGGGGTTGGATGGCTACACCTTC CASSENRGLDGYTF
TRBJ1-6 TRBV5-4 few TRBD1 TGTGCCAGCACCAACCGGGACAGTACCTCACCCCTCCACTTT CASTNRDSTSPLHF
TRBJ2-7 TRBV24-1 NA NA TGTGCCACCAGCGGGACTGGGACCTCCGAGCAGTACTTC CATSGTGTSEQYF
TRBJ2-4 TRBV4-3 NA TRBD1 TGCGCCAGCAGCCGTCGCCCGGGACAGTCGAACATTCAGTACTTC CASSRRPGQSNIQYF
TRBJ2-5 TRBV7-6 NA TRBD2 TGTGCCAGCAGCTTAGAGCTGACTAGCGGGGGGGACGCACGGACCCAGTACTTC CASSLELTSGGDARTQYF
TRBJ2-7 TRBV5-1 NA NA TGCGCCAGCAGCTTCAGGGGAACCTACGAGCAGTACTTC CASSFRGTYEQYF
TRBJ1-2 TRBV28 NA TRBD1 TGTGCCAGCGGCCCTCCGGGACAGGGGTTGGGGGCTCCCGGCTACACCTTC CASGPPGQGLGAPGYTF
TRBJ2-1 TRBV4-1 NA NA TGCGCCAGCAGCCAACGGGGGACGCAGGGCCGCTCCTACAATGAGCAGTTCTTC CASSQRGTQGRSYNEQFF
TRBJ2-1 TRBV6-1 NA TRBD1 TGTGCCAGCAGTGCTCCTCCTCCAGGGGGCGGAAGGTCCTACAATGAGCAGTTCTTC CASSAPPPGGGRSYNEQFF
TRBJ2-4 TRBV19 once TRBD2 TGTGCCAGTAGTATAGGGGGGGGGACGGCCAAAAACATTCAGTACTTC CASSIGGGTAKNIQYF
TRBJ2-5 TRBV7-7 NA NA TGTGCCAGCAGCTTAGAAAGTGGCAGGGAAGAGACCCAGTACTTC CASSLESGREETQYF
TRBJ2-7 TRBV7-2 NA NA TGTGCCAGCAGCCGTATGCGGTACGAGCAGTACTTC CASSRMRYEQYF
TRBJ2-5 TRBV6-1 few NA TGTGCCAGCAGTGATCGGGGGTATCAAGAGACCCAGTACTTC CASSDRGYQETQYF
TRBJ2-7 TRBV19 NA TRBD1 TGTGCCAGTAGATATGGGACAGGTAGCTCCTACGAGCAGTACTTC CASRYGTGSSYEQYF
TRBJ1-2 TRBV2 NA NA TGTGCCAGCAGTGCCCCGGGGGTAGTGGGCTACACCTTC CASSAPGVVGYTF
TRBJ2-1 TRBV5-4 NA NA TGTGCCAGCAGCCCGGGGACTGTCGATGAGCAGTTCTTC CASSPGTVDEQFF